These T cell receptor beta chains were read from a single sample in a study of regulatory T cells in long-lasting Graves disease. TCRdb re-analysed the multiplex PCR reads in MiXCR, keeping a single row per CDR3 protein. The sample includes approximately 400,000 distinct CDR3 sequences, approximately 15% of them seen just once. Another study also made use of these data, one on T cells in Graves' hyperthyroidism and ophthalmopathy.

Sequenced here: peripheral blood mononuclear cells (PBMCs), sampled at new diagnosis, from a patient treated with antithyroid drugs. Receptors originate from a woman aged 25 to 39 with Graves disease. Each CDR3 is given with its conserved first and last residue. A D gene is named only where the DNA matches it firmly. Some rows have no size entry. The others give once, few or many, or a class for an expanded clone.

>few|TRBJ1-5|-|TRBV12-3/TRBV12-4
TGTGCCAGCAGTTTACGTGAACAGCCCCAGCATTTT
CASSLREQPQHF
>many|TRBJ1-2|-|TRBV6-2/TRBV6-3
TGTGCCAGCAGTTACGGGGAGGCGTATGGCTACACCTTC
CASSYGEAYGYTF
>many|TRBJ2-5|TRBD1|TRBV10-2
TGCGCCAGCAGAGATGGGGGACAGTCGTACCAAGAGACCCAGTACTTC
CASRDGGQSYQETQYF
>many|TRBJ1-3|-|TRBV11-3
TGTGCCAGCAGCTCCGCCGTAGGAAACACCATATATTTT
CASSSAVGNTIYF
>few|TRBJ1-2|-|TRBV5-6
TGTGCCAGCAGCTTGCTTGTGGGTTCATATGGCTACACCTTC
CASSLLVGSYGYTF
>-|TRBJ1-6|TRBD1|TRBV28
TGTGCCAGCAGGGGGGGACAGGATCCCAGGAGGTCACCCCTCCACTTT
CASRGGQDPRRSPLHF
>-|TRBJ2-7|TRBD1|TRBV12-3/TRBV12-4
TGTGCCAGCAGTTTAGCGGGACAGCCCTACGAGCAGTACTTC
CASSLAGQPYEQYF
>once|TRBJ2-1|TRBD1|TRBV20-1
TGCAGTGCCACGACAGGGACCAACAATGAGCAGTTCTTC
CSATTGTNNEQFF
>few|TRBJ2-3|-|TRBV30
TGTGCCTGGAGTGACCGGGGGTTAACAGATACGCAGTATTTT
CAWSDRGLTDTQYF
>many|TRBJ2-3|-|TRBV12-3/TRBV12-4
TGTGCCAGCAGTTTAACGGGAGCAGGCACAGATACGCAGTATTTT
CASSLTGAGTDTQYF
>many|TRBJ2-1|-|TRBV20-1
TGCAGTATACCCGGGGCGGGTGAGCAGTTCTTC
CSIPGAGEQFF
>few|TRBJ2-1|TRBD2|TRBV2
TGTGCCAGCTCCCGGGGGCTCAGCGGGAGGTACAATGAGCAGTTCTTC
CASSRGLSGRYNEQFF
>-|TRBJ2-2|-|TRBV29-1
TGCAGCGTTGGGTGGGGGCCGAACACCGGGGAGCTGTTTTTT
CSVGWGPNTGELFF
>-|TRBJ2-1|TRBD2|TRBV15
TGTGCCACCAGCAAGGCGGGAGTGATCCGCAATGAGCAGTTCTTC
CATSKAGVIRNEQFF
>few|TRBJ1-5|-|TRBV12-3/TRBV12-4
TGTGCCAGCAGTCCTAGCACAGATACGCAGCATTTT
CASSPSTDTQHF
>many|TRBJ1-6|TRBD1|TRBV30
TGTGCCTGGAGTAACACGGGACAGGGGGATTCACCCCTCCACTTT
CAWSNTGQGDSPLHF
>many|TRBJ2-5|-|TRBV28
TGTGCCAGCAGTTTAGCCCTGGAACGAGAGACCCAGTACTTC
CASSLALERETQYF
>few|TRBJ2-2|TRBD2|TRBV7-9
TGTGCCAGCAGCCGGACTAGCGGGAGGACCGGGGAGCTGTTTTTT
CASSRTSGRTGELFF
>few|TRBJ1-3|-|TRBV6-1
TGTGCCAGCAGCCCCAACGCGGGACCTGGAAACACCATATATTTT
CASSPNAGPGNTIYF
>many|TRBJ1-2|TRBD1|TRBV7-8
TGTGCCAGCAGCTTAGCACTGACAGGGATCGGTGGCTACACCTTC
CASSLALTGIGGYTF
>few|TRBJ2-1|TRBD2|TRBV5-1
TGCGCCAGCAGCTTGGGACTAGCGGGAGGGTCCGGCAATGAGCAGTTCTTC
CASSLGLAGGSGNEQFF
>few|TRBJ2-1|-|TRBV2
TGCGCCAGCAGCCAAAGCGATGGTGAGCAGTTCTTC
CASSQSDGEQFF
>many|TRBJ1-5|-|TRBV2
TGTGCCACCTCCCGCGGGGAGATTAATCAGCCCCAGCATTTT
CATSRGEINQPQHF
>many|TRBJ2-1|TRBD2|TRBV12-3/TRBV12-4
TGTGCCAGCAGAATGACTAGCGGGAGTATTGAGCAGTTCTTC
CASRMTSGSIEQFF
>few|TRBJ2-5|-|TRBV11-3
TGTGCCAGCAGCTTAGTTGGAGCGGAATCGTCTCAAGAGACCCAGTACTTC
CASSLVGAESSQETQYF
>few|TRBJ1-1|-|TRBV13
TGTGCCAGCAGCTTGGGGCCGAGCACTGAAGCTTTCTTT
CASSLGPSTEAFF
>few|TRBJ2-1|TRBD2|TRBV5-1
TGCGCCAGCATCCCGGGACTAGCGGGCCACAATGAGCAGTTCTTC
CASIPGLAGHNEQFF
>-|TRBJ2-7|-|TRBV9
TGTGCCAGCAGCGTAGAGTCAGGGACCGAGCAGTACTTC
CASSVESGTEQYF
>many|TRBJ2-2|-|TRBV29-1
TGCAGCGTTGGGGGGACGGTGAACACCGGGGAGCTGTTTTTT
CSVGGTVNTGELFF
>-|TRBJ2-1|-|TRBV19
TGTGCCAGTAGTATCTGGGGAGGCCCGGGAAATGAGCAGTTCTTC
CASSIWGGPGNEQFF
>many|TRBJ2-1|-|TRBV3-1
TGTGCCAGCAGGATGCTAGGTGGTGAGCAGTTCTTC
CASRMLGGEQFF
>many|TRBJ2-7|TRBD1|TRBV5-1
TGCGCCAGCAGCAACCGACAGGGAAACGAGCAGTACTTC
CASSNRQGNEQYF
>many|TRBJ2-3|-|TRBV7-9
TGTGCCAGCAGCGAGGGACAAGGTACGCAGTATTTT
CASSEGQGTQYF
>few|TRBJ2-3|-|TRBV19
TGTGCCAGTAGTATGGAAACCCCAGATACGCAGTATTTT
CASSMETPDTQYF
>-|TRBJ1-6|TRBD1|TRBV27
TGTGCCAGCAGTTTAGGGTTCGGACAGGGATCACCCCTCCACTTT
CASSLGFGQGSPLHF
>many|TRBJ2-3|TRBD1|TRBV4-1
TGCGCCAGCAGCCAACCCCGACAGGGATGGTCAGATACGCAGTATTTT
CASSQPRQGWSDTQYF
>-|TRBJ1-5|TRBD1|TRBV20-1
TGCAGTGCTCGGACAGGGCAACAGCCCCAGCATTTT
CSARTGQQPQHF
>many|TRBJ2-7|TRBD2|TRBV12-3/TRBV12-4
TGTGCCAGCACCCCAAGGGCGGGAGGGATTCTGGTCGAGCAGTACTTC
CASTPRAGGILVEQYF
>-|TRBJ1-1|-|TRBV24-1
TGTGCCACCCGGGGACAAGAAATGAACACTGAAGCTTTCTTT
CATRGQEMNTEAFF
>few|TRBJ2-7|TRBD2|TRBV7-9
TGTGCCAGCAGCCCCCCGGGAGGCTATTACGAGCAGTACTTC
CASSPPGGYYEQYF
>many|TRBJ2-7|-|TRBV12-3/TRBV12-4
TGTGCCAGCAGTTTTGGGGCGAGTGACGAGCAGTACTTC
CASSFGASDEQYF
>many|TRBJ2-1|-|TRBV2
TGTGCCAGCAGCGCCCTACTAGAGCAGTTCTTC
CASSALLEQFF
>-|TRBJ1-5|TRBD1|TRBV20-1
TGCAGTGCCGACAGGGGGGCTTCAAGCAATCAGCCCCAGCATTTT
CSADRGASSNQPQHF
>once|TRBJ2-7|-|TRBV3-1
TGTGCCAGCAGTCCCCGCCCCCCTTTGGGCGAGCAGTACTTC
CASSPRPPLGEQYF
>-|TRBJ1-5|-|TRBV19
TGTGCCAGTAGTCAGGGGTTCAATCAGCCCCAGCATTTT
CASSQGFNQPQHF
>many|TRBJ2-3|-|TRBV6-9
TGTGCCAGCAGTTACATCCGGGCAGATACGCAGTATTTT
CASSYIRADTQYF
>many|TRBJ2-3|-|TRBV3-1
TGTGCCAGCAGCCAAGAGCTATTTCCTGGCACAGATACGCAGTATTTT
CASSQELFPGTDTQYF
>-|TRBJ2-3|TRBD2|TRBV9
TGTGCCAGCAGCTGGGACAAGCGGGAGTCAACAGATACGCAGTATTTT
CASSWDKRESTDTQYF
>many|TRBJ1-2|-|TRBV7-2
TGTGCCAGCAGCCCCACCCCCGGGGGCTATGGCTACACCTTC
CASSPTPGGYGYTF
>many|TRBJ1-1|TRBD1|TRBV6-2/TRBV6-3
TGTGCCAGCAGGCCTGGGACAGGGGGCTGGTCGAACACTGAAGCTTTCTTT
CASRPGTGGWSNTEAFF
>-|TRBJ2-3|-|TRBV9
TGTGCCAGCGCGCTCCGGACAGGCACAGATACGCAGTATTTT
CASALRTGTDTQYF